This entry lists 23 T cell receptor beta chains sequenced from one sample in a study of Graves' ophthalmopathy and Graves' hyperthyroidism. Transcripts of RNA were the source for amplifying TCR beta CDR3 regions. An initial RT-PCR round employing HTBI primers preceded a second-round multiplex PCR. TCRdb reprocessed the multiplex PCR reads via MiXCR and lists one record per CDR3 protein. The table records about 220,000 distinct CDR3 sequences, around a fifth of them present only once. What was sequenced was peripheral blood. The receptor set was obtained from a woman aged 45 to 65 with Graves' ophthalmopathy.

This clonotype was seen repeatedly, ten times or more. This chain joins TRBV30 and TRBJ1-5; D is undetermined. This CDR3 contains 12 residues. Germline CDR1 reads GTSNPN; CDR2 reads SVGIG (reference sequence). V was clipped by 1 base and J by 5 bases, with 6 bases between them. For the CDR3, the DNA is TGTGCCTGGAGTGGGGGTTATCAGCCCCAGCATTTT. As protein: CAWSGGYQPQHF.

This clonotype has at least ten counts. The CDR3 here is CAISPDGNEAFF. DNA for the CDR3: TGTGCCATCAGTCCGGACGGGAATGAAGCTTTCTTT. This rearrangement joins TRBV10-3 to TRBJ1-1; D remains unclear. The CDR3 length is 12 residues. V lost 5 bases and J lost 7, with 11 bases in between. Looked up from germline, CDR1 is ENHRY and CDR2 is SYGVKD.

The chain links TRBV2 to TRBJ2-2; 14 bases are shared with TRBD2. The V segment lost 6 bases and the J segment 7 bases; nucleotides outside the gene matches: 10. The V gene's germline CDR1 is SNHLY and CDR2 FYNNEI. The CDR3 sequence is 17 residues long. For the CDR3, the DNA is TGTGCCAGCAGCACAAGACTAGCGGGAGGGCCTGGCGGGGAGCTGTTTTTT. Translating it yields CASSTRLAGGPGGELFF.

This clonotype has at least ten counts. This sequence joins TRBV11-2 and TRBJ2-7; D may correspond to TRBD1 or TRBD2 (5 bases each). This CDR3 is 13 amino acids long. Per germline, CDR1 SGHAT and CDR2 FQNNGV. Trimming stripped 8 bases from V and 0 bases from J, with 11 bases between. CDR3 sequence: CASCRGPSYEQYF. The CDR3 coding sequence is TGTGCCAGCTGTAGGGGACCCTCCTACGAGCAGTACTTC.

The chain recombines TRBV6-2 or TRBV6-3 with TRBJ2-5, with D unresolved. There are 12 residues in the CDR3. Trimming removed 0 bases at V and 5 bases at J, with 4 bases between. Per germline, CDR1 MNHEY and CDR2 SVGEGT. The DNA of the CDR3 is TGTGCCAGCAGTTACTCGGCGGAGACCCAGTACTTC. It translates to CASSYSAETQYF.

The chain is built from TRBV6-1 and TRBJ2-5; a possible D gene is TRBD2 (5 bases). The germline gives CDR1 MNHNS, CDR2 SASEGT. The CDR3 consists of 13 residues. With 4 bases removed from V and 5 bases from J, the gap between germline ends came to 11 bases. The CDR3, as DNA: TGTGCCAGCAGTGTTCGGGGATTTGAGACCCAGTACTTC. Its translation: CASSVRGFETQYF.

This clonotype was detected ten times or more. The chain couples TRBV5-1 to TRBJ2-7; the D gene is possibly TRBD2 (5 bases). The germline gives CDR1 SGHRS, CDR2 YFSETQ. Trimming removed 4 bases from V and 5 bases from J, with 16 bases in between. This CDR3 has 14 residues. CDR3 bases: TGCGCCAGCAGCCTTACTAGGCCCATTGACGAGCAGTACTTC. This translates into CASSLTRPIDEQYF.

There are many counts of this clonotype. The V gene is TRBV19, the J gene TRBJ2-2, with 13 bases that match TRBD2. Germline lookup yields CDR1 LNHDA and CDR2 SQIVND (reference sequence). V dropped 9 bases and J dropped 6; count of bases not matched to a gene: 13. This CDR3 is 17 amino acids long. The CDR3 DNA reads TGTGCCAGCACTAGCGGGAGGGCCCGAAGTCGCGCCGGGGAGCTGTTTTTT. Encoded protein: CASTSGRARSRAGELFF.

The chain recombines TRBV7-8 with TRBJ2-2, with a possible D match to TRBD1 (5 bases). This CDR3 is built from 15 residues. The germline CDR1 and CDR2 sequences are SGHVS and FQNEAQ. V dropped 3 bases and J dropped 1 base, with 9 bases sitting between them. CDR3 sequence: CASSFRQGNTGELFF. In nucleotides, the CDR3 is TGTGCCAGCAGCTTTCGGCAGGGGAACACCGGGGAGCTGTTTTTT.

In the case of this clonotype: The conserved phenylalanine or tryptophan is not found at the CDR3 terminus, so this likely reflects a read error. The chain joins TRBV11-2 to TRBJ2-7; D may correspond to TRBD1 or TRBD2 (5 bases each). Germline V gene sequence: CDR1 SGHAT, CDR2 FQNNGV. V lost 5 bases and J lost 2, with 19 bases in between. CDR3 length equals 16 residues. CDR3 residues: CASSPRLGVGAYEQYL. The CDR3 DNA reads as TGTGCCAGCAGCCCCCGGTTGGGAGTAGGGGCCTACGAGCAGTACCTC.

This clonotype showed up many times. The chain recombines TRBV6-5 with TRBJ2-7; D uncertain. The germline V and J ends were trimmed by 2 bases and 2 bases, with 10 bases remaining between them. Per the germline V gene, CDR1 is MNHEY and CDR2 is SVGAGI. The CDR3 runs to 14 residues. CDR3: CASSYGGVAYEQYF. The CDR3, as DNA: TGTGCCAGCAGTTACGGTGGGGTAGCCTACGAGCAGTACTTC.

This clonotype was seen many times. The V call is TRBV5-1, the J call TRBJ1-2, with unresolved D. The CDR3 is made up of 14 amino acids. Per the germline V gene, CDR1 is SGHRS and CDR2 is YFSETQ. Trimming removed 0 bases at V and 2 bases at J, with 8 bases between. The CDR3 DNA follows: TGCGCCAGCAGCTTGGGACCGGGGAACTATGGCTACACCTTC. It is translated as CASSLGPGNYGYTF.

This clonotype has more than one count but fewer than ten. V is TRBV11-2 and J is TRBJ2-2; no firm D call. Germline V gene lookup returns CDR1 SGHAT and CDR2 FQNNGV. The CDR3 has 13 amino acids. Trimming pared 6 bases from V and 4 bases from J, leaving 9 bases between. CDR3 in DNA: TGTGCCAGCAGGGGGTTGGGCACCGGGGAGCTGTTTTTT. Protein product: CASRGLGTGELFF. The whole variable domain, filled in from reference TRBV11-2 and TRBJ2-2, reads EAGVAQSPRYKIIEKRQSVAFWCNPISGHATLYWYQQILGQGPKLLIQFQNNGVVDDSQLPKDRFSAERLKGVDSTLKIQPAKLEDSAVYLCASRGLGTGELFFGEGSRLTVL.

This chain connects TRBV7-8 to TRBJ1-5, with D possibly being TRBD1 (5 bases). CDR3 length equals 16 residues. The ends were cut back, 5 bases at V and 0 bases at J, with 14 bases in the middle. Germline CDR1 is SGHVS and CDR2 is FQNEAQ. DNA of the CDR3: TGTGCCAGCAGCCGGGGGATCCTATATAGCAATCAGCCCCAGCATTTT. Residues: CASSRGILYSNQPQHF.

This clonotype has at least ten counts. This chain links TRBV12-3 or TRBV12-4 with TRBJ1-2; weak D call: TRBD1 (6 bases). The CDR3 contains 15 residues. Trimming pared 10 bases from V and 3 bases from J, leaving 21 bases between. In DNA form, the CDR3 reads TGTGCCAACAGCTCAACGCAGGGGTTGGACTATGGCTACACCTTC. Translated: CANSSTQGLDYGYTF.

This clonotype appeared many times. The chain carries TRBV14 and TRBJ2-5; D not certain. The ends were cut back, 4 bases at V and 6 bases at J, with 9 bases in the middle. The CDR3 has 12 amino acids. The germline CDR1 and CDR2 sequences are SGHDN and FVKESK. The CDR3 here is CASSRQAKTQYF. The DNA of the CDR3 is TGTGCCAGCAGCCGACAAGCTAAGACCCAGTACTTC.

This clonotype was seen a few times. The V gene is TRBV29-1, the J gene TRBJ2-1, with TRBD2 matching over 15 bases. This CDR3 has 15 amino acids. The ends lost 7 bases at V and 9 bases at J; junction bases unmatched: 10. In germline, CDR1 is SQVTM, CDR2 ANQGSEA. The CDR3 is CSAWTSGRAQSEQFF. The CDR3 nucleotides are TGCAGCGCTTGGACTAGCGGGAGGGCCCAGAGTGAGCAGTTCTTC.

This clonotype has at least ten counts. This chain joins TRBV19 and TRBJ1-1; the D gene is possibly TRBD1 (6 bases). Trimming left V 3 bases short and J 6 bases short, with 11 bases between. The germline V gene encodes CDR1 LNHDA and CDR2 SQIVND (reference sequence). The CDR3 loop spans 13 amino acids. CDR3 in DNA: TGTGCCAGTAGTATGTGGGGGGCGGCTGAAGCTTTCTTT. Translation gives CASSMWGAAEAFF.

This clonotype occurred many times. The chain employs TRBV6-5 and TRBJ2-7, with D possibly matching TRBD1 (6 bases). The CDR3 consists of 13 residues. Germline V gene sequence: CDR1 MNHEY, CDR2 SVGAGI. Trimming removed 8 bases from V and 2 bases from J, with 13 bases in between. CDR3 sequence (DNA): TGTGCCAGCGCCACCTACAGGGCCTACGAGCAGTACTTC. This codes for CASATYRAYEQYF.

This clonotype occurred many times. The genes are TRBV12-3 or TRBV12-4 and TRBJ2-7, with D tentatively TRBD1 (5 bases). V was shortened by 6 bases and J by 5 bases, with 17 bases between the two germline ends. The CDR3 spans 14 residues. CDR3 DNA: TGTGCCAGCAGCCTTACAGGACCCCCCGACGAGCAGTACTTC. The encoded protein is CASSLTGPPDEQYF.

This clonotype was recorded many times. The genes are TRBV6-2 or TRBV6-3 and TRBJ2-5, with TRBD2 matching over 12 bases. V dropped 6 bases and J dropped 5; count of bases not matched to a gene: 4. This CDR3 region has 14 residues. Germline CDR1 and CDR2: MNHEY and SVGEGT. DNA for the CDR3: TGTGCCAGCAGACTAGCGGGAGGAGGGGAGACCCAGTACTTC. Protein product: CASRLAGGGETQYF.

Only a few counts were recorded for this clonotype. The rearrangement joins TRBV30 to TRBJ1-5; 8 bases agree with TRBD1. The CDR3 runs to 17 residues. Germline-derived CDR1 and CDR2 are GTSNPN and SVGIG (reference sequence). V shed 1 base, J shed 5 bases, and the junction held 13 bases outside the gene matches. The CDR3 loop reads CAWSGGRNRGFYQPQHF. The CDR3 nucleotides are TGTGCCTGGAGTGGGGGTAGGAACAGGGGGTTCTATCAGCCCCAGCATTTT.

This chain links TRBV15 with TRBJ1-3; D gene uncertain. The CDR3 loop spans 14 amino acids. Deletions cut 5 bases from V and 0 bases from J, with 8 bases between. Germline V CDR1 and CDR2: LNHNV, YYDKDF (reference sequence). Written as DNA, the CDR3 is TGTGCCACCAGCGGACGATACTCTGGAAACACCATATATTTT. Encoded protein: CATSGRYSGNTIYF.